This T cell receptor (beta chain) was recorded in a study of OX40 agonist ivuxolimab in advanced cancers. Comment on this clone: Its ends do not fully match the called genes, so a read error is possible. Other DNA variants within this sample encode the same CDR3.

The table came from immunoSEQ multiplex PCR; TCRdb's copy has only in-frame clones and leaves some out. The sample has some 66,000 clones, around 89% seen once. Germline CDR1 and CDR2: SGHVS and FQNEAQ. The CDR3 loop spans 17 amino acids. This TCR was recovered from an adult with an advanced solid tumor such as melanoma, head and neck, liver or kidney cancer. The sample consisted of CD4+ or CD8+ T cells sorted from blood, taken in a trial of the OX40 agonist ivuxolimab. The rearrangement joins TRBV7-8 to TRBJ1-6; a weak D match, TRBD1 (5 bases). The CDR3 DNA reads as TGTGCCAGCAGCTTAGGGGAGGGGAGCTCCTATAATTCACCCCTTCACTTT. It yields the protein CASSLGEGSSYNSPLHF.